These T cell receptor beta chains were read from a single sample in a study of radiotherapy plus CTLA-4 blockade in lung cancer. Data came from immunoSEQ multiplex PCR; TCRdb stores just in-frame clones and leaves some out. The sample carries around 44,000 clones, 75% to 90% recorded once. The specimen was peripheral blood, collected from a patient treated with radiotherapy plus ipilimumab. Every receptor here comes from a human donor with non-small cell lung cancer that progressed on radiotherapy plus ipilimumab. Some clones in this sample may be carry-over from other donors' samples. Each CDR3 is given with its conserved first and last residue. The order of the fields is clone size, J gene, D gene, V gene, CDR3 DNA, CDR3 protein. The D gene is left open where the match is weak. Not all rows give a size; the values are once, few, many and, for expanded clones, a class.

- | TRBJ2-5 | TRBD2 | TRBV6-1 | TGTGCCAGCATTAAGCTAGCGGTACAAGAGACCCAGTACTTC | CASIKLAVQETQYF
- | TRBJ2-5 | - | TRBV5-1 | TGTGCCAGCAGCTCCGGGTCTTCCCAAGAGACCCAGTACTTC | CASSSGSSQETQYF
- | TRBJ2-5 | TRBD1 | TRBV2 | TGTGCCAGCAGTAGGACAGGGTGGCGTGAGACCCAGTACTTC | CASSRTGWRETQYF
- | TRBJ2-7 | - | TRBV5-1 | TGCGCCAGCAGCTTGGGGGGCCCCATCCCCTACGAGCAGTACTTC | CASSLGGPIPYEQYF
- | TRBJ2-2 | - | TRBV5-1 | TGCGCCAGCAGCTCCGACAGGATGAACACCGGGGAGCTGTTTTTT | CASSSDRMNTGELFF
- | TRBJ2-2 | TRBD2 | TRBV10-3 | TGTGCCATCGGGCGGGAGAGTGCCGGGGAGCTGTTTTTT | CAIGRESAGELFF
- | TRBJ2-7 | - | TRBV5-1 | TGCGCCAGCAGCTACCTTCGGGGGGCGGGCGAGCAGTACTTC | CASSYLRGAGEQYF
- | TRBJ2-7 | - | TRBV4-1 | TGCGCCAGCAGCCAAGTACCAGGGAAAAAAGGCGAGCAGTACTTC | CASSQVPGKKGEQYF
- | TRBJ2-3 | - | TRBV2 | TGTGCCAGCAGAGGTACTGAGGTTTTGGAAGATACGCAGTATTTT | CASRGTEVLEDTQYF
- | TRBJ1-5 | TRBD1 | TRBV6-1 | TGTGCCAGCAGCGTGGACAGGGGAGAAGGTCAGCCCCAGCATTTT | CASSVDRGEGQPQHF
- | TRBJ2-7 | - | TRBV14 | TGTGCCAGCACACTAGGGGGAAACCCCTACGAGCAGTACTTC | CASTLGGNPYEQYF
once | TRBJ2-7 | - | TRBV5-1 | TGCGCCAGCAGCCGGGGGAGTTACGAGCAGTACTTC | CASSRGSYEQYF
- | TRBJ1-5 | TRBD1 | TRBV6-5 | TGTGCCAGCAAAAGGGACAGTAATCAGCCCCAGCATTTT | CASKRDSNQPQHF
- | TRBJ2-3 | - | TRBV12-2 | TGTGCAAGTCGCTTCTTCAGGGGGACTAGCACAGATACGCAGTATTTT | CASRFFRGTSTDTQYF
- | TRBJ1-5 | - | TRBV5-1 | TGCGCCAGCAGCTTGGGTCAGGGGAGCAATCAGCCCCAGCATTTT | CASSLGQGSNQPQHF
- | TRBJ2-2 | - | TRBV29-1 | TGCAGCGTTGGACGAGGGGGCGGGGAGCTGTTTTTT | CSVGRGGGELFF
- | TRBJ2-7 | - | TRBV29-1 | TGCAGCGTTGCGGCGGAGAATCCCTACGAGCAGTACTTC | CSVAAENPYEQYF
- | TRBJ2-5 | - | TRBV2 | TGTGCCAGCAGTGACTCTGACTATCAAGAGACCCAGTACTTC | CASSDSDYQETQYF
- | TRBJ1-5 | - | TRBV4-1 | TGCGCCAGCAGCCTGGGGACACACAATCAGCCCCAGCATTTT | CASSLGTHNQPQHF
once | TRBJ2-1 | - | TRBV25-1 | TGTGCCAGCAGTGACCCCAGGACAGACGGCAATGAGCAGTTCTTC | CASSDPRTDGNEQFF
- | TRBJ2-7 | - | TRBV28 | TGTGCCAGCAGTTTAAGGGGCAGTCTCTCCTACGAGCAGTACTTC | CASSLRGSLSYEQYF
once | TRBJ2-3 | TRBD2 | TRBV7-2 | TGTGCCAGCAGCTCCCGACTAGCGGGGGATCCAGATACGCAGTATTTT | CASSSRLAGDPDTQYF
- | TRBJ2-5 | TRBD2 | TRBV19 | TGTGCCAGTAGTACCGGACTAGTGGGGACCCAGTACTTC | CASSTGLVGTQYF
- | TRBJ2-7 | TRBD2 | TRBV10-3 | TGTGCCATCAGGTTCGCTAGCGGGAGTGGTGAGCAGTACTTC | CAIRFASGSGEQYF
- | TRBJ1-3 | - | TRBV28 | TGTGCCAGCGGCGAGCGACTGAACTCTGGAAACACCATATATTTT | CASGERLNSGNTIYF
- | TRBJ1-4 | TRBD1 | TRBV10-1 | TGCGCCAGCAGTGGCGGAGGGGGCGAAGAAAAACTGTTTTTT | CASSGGGGEEKLFF
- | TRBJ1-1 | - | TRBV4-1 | TGCGCCAGCAGCCAAGACCCAGGGGTGAACACTGAAGCTTTCTTT | CASSQDPGVNTEAFF
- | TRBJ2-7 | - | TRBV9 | TGTGCCAGCAGCGATTCGATACAGGGCCACCCCTCCTACGAGCAGTACTTC | CASSDSIQGHPSYEQYF
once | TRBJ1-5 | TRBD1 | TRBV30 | TGTGCCTGGAGTGCCGGACAGGGCGTTCAGCCCCAGCATTTT | CAWSAGQGVQPQHF
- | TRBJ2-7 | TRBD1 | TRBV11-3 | TGTGCCAGCAGCTCCCGGGACAGCTCCTACGAGCAGTACTTC | CASSSRDSSYEQYF
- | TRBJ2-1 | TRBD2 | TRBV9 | TGTGCCAGCAGCGTAGATAGCGGGGATTACAATGAGCAGTTCTTC | CASSVDSGDYNEQFF
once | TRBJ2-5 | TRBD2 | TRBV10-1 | TGCGCCAGCAGTCCGGGACTAGCGGGGGGACCCCCCCGGTACTTC | CASSPGLAGGPPRYF
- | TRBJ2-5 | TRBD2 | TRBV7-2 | TGTGCCAGCAGCTTAATAGCGGGGGGAGCGGCCCAGTACTTC | CASSLIAGGAAQYF
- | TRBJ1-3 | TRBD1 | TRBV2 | TGTGCCAGCACTCAGGGACAGGGAGGAAACACCATATATTTT | CASTQGQGGNTIYF
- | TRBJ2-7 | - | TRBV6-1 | TGTGCCAGCACCCAGGGGGGTACTATTTCCGAGCAGTACTTC | CASTQGGTISEQYF
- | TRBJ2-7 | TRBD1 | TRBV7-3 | TGTGCCAGCAGCTTTCGACAGGGGGCAGGCGAGCAGTACTTC | CASSFRQGAGEQYF
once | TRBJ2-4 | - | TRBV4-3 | TGCGCCAGCAGCCAAGGGGGCAGGTCGGGAGTAGCCAAAAACATTCAGTACTTC | CASSQGGRSGVAKNIQYF
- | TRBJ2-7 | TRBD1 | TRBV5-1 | TGCGCCAGCAGCTCAAGAGGACAGGACAGCTCCTACGAGCAGTACTTC | CASSSRGQDSSYEQYF
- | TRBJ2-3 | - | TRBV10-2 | TGCGCCAGCACTAAATTTTTAAGCACAGATACGCAGTATTTT | CASTKFLSTDTQYF
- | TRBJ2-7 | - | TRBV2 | TGTGCCAGCAGTGTAAAATTCACAGACTCCTACGAGCAGTACTTC | CASSVKFTDSYEQYF
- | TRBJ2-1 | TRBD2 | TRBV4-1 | TGCGCCAGCACCCCTAGGGCAGGGAGGACTAGCGGAATCTACAATGAGCAGTTCTTC | CASTPRAGRTSGIYNEQFF
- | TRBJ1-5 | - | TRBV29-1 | TGCAGCGTTGCGGGGGGGGCGGATCAGCCCCAGCATTTT | CSVAGGADQPQHF
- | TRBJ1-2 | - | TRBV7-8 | TGTGCCAGCAGCTTAGTAAGGGGTTATGGCTACACCTTC | CASSLVRGYGYTF
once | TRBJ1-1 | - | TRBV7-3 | TGTGCCAGCAGCTTAGGATTGAAGAGGGCTAGGAACACTGAAGCTTTCTTT | CASSLGLKRARNTEAFF
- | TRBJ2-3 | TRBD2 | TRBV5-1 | TGCGCCAGCAGCTTACTAGCGGTGCACACAGATACGCAGTATTTT | CASSLLAVHTDTQYF
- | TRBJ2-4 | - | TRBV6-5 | TGTGCCAGCAGTCCTGACAGAGAAAACATTCAGTACTTC | CASSPDRENIQYF
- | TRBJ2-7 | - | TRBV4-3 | TGCGCCAGCAGCCAAAGCTCTCGGGGGGCGCAGAAGGTGCAGTACTTC | CASSQSSRGAQKVQYF
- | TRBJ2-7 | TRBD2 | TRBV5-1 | TGCGCCAGCAGCTGGTTGACTAGCGGGAGAGGCGAGCAGTACTTC | CASSWLTSGRGEQYF
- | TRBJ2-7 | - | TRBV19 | TGTGCCAGTAGTATAGCCAAATCCTACGAGCAGTACTTC | CASSIAKSYEQYF
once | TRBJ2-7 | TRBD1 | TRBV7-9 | TGTGCCAGCAGCCTGCAACCGGGACAGGGTCCCACCTACGAGCAGTACTTC | CASSLQPGQGPTYEQYF
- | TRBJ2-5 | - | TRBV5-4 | TGTGCCAGCAGCTACGGGGGGCCTGGCAGCGAGACCCAGTACTTC | CASSYGGPGSETQYF
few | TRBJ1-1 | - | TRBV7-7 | TGTGCCAGCAGCTTAGATGTAAACACTGAAGCTTTCTTT | CASSLDVNTEAFF
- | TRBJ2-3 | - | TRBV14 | TGTGCCAGCAGCCAGACTACGATAAGATCAGATACGCAGTATTTT | CASSQTTIRSDTQYF
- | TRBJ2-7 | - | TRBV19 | TGTGCCAGTAGTATGGGCGTGAGACCCTACGAGCAGTACTTC | CASSMGVRPYEQYF
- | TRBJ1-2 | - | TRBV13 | TGTGCCAGCAGCGCGGGACGGAACTATGGCTACACCTTC | CASSAGRNYGYTF
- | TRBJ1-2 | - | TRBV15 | TGTGCCACCAGCAGAGACGCAGGACACCGGTATGGCTACACCTTC | CATSRDAGHRYGYTF
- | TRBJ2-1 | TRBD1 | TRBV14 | TGTGCCAGCAGCAACAGGGGAAATGAGCAGTTCTTC | CASSNRGNEQFF
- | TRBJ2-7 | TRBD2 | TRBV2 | TGTGCCAGCAGTCGAGTCTCCAGACTAGCGGGGGCGGACGAGCAGTACTTC | CASSRVSRLAGADEQYF
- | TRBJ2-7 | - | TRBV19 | TGTGCCACCGACAGTGGGCACGAGCAGTACTTC | CATDSGHEQYF